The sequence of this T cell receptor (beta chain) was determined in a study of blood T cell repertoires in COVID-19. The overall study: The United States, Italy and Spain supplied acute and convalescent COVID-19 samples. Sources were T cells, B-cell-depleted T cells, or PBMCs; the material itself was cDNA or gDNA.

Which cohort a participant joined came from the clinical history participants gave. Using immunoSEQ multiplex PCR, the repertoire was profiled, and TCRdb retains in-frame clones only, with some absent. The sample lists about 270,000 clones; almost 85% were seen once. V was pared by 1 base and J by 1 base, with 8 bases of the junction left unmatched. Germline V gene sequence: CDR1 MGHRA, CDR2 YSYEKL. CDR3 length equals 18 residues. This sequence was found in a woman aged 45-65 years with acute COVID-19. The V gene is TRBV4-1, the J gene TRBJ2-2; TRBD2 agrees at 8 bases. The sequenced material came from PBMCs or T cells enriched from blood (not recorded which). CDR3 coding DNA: TGCGCCAGCAGCCAAGTCCCAGGAACTAGCGGGAACACCGGGGAGCTGTTTTTT. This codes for CASSQVPGTSGNTGELFF.